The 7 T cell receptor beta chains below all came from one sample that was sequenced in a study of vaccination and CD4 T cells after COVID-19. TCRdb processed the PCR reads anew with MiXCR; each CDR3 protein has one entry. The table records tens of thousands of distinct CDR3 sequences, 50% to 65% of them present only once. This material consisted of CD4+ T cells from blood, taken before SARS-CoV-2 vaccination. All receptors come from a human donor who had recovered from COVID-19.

The CDR3: CATSDLTYGYTF. CDR3 bases: TGTGCCACCAGTGATTTAACCTATGGCTACACCTTC. The chain combines TRBV24-1 with TRBJ1-2; D not certain. Germline values: CDR1 KGHDR, CDR2 SFDVKD. V lost 1 base and J 4 bases, leaving 3 bases between the germline ends. This CDR3 is built from 12 residues.

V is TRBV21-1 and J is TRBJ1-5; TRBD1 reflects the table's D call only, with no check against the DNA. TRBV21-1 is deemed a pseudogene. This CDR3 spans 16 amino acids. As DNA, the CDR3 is TGTGCCAGCAGCAAAGTTCGGGACCGAAGGAATCAGCCCCAGCATTTT. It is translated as CASSKVRDRRNQPQHF.

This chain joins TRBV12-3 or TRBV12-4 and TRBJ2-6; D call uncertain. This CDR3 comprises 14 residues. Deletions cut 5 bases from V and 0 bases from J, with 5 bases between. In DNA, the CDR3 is TGTGCCAGCAGTCTGTACTCTGGGGCCAACGTCCTGACTTTC. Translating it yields CASSLYSGANVLTF.

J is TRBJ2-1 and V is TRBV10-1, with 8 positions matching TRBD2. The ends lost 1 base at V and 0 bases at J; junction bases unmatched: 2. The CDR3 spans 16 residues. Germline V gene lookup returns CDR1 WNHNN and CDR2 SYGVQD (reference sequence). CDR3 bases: TGCGCCAGCAGTGAGTGGGCGGGAGGCTCCTACAATGAGCAGTTCTTC. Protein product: CASSEWAGGSYNEQFF.

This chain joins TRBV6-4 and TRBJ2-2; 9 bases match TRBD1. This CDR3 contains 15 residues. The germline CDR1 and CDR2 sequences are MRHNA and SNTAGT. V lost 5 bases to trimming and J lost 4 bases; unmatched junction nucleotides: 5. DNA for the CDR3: TGTGCCAGCAGTACGGACAGGGGCGCCACCGGGGAGCTGTTTTTT. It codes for CASSTDRGATGELFF.

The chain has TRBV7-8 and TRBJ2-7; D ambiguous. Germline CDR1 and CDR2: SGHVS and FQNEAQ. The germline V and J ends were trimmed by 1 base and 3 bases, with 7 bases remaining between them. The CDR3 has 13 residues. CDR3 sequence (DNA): TGTGCCAGCAGCTTAGTAAAGGGCTACGAGCAGTACTTC. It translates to CASSLVKGYEQYF.

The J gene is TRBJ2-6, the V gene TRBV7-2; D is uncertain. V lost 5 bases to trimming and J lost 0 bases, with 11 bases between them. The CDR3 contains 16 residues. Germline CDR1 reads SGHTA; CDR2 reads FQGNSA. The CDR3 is CASSPVIPSGANVLTF. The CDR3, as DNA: TGTGCCAGCAGCCCCGTGATTCCCTCTGGGGCCAACGTCCTGACTTTC.